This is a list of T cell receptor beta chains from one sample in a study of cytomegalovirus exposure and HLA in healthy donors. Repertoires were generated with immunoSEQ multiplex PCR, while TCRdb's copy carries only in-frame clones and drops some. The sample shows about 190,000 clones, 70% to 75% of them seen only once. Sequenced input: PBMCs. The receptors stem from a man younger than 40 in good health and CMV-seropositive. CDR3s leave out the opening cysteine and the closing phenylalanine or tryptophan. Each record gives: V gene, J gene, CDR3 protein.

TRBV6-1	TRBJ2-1	ASSENSGQGNNEQF
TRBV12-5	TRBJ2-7	ASGLHPVQY
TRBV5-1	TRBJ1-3	ASSQNRDRGNTIY
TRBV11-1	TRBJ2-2	ASNYNTGELF
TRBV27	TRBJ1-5	ASSRRQSNQPQH
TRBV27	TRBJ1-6	ASSLNYNSPLH
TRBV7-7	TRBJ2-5	ASSAQRSGQETQY
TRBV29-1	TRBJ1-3	SVEDTVPPQGNTIY
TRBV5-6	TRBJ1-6	ASSGQGNYNSPLH
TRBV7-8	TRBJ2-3	ASTGTSLRQY
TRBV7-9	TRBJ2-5	ASSFITGNQETQY
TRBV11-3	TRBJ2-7	ASSSRGDEQY
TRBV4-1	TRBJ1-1	ASSKEGRGAF
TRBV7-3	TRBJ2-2	ASSRLGTGELF
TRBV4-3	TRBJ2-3	ASSQVPQTGGGTDTQY
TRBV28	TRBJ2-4	ASSSGTRGNIQY
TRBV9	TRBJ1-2	ASSVGMDIRGNYGYT
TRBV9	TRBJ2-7	ASSVGQEGYEQY
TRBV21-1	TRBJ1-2	ASSNTRGNYGYT
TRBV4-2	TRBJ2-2	ASSQGTRQGNTGELF
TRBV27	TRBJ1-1	ASTLRRGNTEAF
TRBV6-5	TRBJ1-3	ASSLEYRVSGNTIY
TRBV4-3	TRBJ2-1	ASSQEAPGEQF
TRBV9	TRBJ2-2	ASRPGEVNTGELF
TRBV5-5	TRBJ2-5	ASSLAAVSAQIRETQY
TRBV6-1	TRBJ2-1	ASSPKWTGDEQF
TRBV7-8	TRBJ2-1	ASSPSGRYNEQF
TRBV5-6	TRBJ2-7	ASSLLDSPYEQY
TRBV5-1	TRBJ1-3	ASSLDTVGGTIY
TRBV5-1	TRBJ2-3	ASSPSGTSGADTQY
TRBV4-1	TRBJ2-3	ASSQDFPGSDTQY
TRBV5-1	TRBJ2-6	ASSGGGDSSGANVLT
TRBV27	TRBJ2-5	ASSFSPSTGRETQY
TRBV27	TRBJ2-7	ASRRAGESSYEQY
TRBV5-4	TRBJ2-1	ASSTRLAGGIADEQF
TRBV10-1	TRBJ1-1	ASSQGQVNTEAF
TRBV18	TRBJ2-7	ASSPGLADYEQY
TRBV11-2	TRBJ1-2	ASSHPRGARGYT
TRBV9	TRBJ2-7	ASSVGAGTYEQY